A selection of T cell receptor beta chains follows, all from one sample in a study of T cells after yellow fever vaccination. In TCRdb, the 5' RACE reads were re-called with MiXCR into one record per CDR3 protein. The repertoire holds approximately 140,000 distinct CDR3 sequences, with less than 9.5% as singletons. Specimen: CD4+ T cells sorted from PBMCs, collected 5 days after the yellow fever booster vaccination. These receptors were obtained from a man aged 30 to 39 who received the YFV17D yellow fever vaccine. Both conserved end residues are part of each CDR3. The D gene is left open where the match is weak. Only some rows state a clone size, as once, few, many or a class for expanded clones.

v_call	j_call	clone_size	d_call	cdr3_aa	cdr3_nt
TRBV28	TRBJ2-1	.	.	CARESQSYNEQFF	TGTGCCAGAGAAAGCCAATCCTACAATGAGCAGTTCTTC
TRBV7-9	TRBJ2-5	many	.	CASSPMAAQYF	TGTGCCAGCAGCCCCATGGCGGCCCAGTACTTC
TRBV12-3/TRBV12-4	TRBJ1-5	many	.	CASSLGNSGNQPQHF	TGTGCCAGCAGTTTGGGCAACTCCGGCAATCAGCCCCAGCATTTT
TRBV7-8	TRBJ1-3	many	.	CASSLAGNTIYF	TGTGCCAGCAGCTTAGCAGGAAACACCATATATTTT
TRBV7-3	TRBJ2-2	many	.	CASSRISATGELFF	TGTGCCAGCAGCCGAATATCAGCCACCGGGGAGCTGTTTTTT
TRBV15	TRBJ2-5	many	.	CATSTRGALDGTQYF	TGTGCCACCAGCACCCGTGGAGCACTGGATGGGACCCAGTACTTC
TRBV6-1	TRBJ2-1	.	.	CASSQGNEQFF	TGTGCCAGCAGTCAGGGGAATGAGCAGTTCTTC
TRBV6-5	TRBJ2-4	few	.	CASSYTPDRPGNIQYF	TGTGCCAGCAGTTACACCCCTGACAGGCCAGGCAACATTCAGTACTTC
TRBV5-1	TRBJ2-3	many	TRBD2	CASSLLSGGPPEDTQYF	TGCGCCAGCAGCCTCCTCAGCGGGGGCCCCCCCGAAGATACGCAGTATTTT
TRBV20-1	TRBJ2-1	many	TRBD2	CSARDLAGVRNEQFF	TGCAGTGCTAGAGATCTAGCGGGAGTAAGGAATGAGCAGTTCTTC
TRBV7-2	TRBJ1-1	few	TRBD1	CASSLLGQMNTEAFF	TGTGCCAGCAGCCTCCTGGGACAGATGAACACTGAAGCTTTCTTT
TRBV12-3/TRBV12-4	TRBJ1-6	many	.	CASSSGDNSPLHF	TGTGCCAGCAGCTCAGGGGATAATTCACCCCTCCACTTT
TRBV5-4	TRBJ2-1	few	.	CASSLGEREQFF	TGTGCCAGCAGCTTGGGGGAGCGTGAGCAGTTCTTC
TRBV7-8	TRBJ2-7	many	.	CASSLARGLSYEQYF	TGTGCCAGCAGCTTAGCTCGGGGCTTATCCTACGAGCAGTACTTC
TRBV7-8	TRBJ1-5	.	.	CASSLDTVQPQHF	TGTGCCAGCAGCTTAGATACCGTGCAGCCCCAGCATTTT
TRBV20-1	TRBJ2-5	many	TRBD2	CSAIAGWAETQYF	TGCAGTGCTATAGCGGGTTGGGCGGAGACCCAGTACTTC
TRBV20-1	TRBJ2-3	many	TRBD2	CSARSPLAGGVDTQYF	TGCAGTGCTAGATCCCCGCTAGCGGGAGGAGTAGATACGCAGTATTTT
TRBV15	TRBJ2-2	few	.	CATSDLPAESTGELFF	TGTGCCACCAGCGACCTCCCAGCGGAGTCCACCGGGGAGCTGTTTTTT
TRBV6-5	TRBJ2-7	many	.	CASAGAPYEQYF	TGTGCCAGCGCAGGGGCACCCTACGAGCAGTACTTC
TRBV6-1	TRBJ2-5	.	TRBD1	CASSPINRGQETQYF	TGTGCCAGCAGCCCGATCAACAGGGGACAAGAGACCCAGTACTTC
TRBV20-1	TRBJ1-1	many	TRBD1	CSARESRGANTEAFF	TGCAGTGCTAGAGAAAGCAGGGGGGCGAACACTGAAGCTTTCTTT
TRBV4-3	TRBJ2-2	few	.	CASSPLGGGGTGELFF	TGCGCCAGCAGCCCCCTTGGAGGGGGTGGTACCGGGGAGCTGTTTTTT
TRBV5-4	TRBJ2-7	.	TRBD1	CASTDRDSLVHEQYF	TGTGCCAGCACCGACCGGGACAGCCTCGTCCACGAGCAGTACTTC
TRBV10-3	TRBJ2-7	many	TRBD1	CAISESTRGTGSSYEQYF	TGTGCCATCAGTGAGTCGACTCGGGGGACAGGGAGCTCCTACGAGCAGTACTTC
TRBV6-5	TRBJ1-4	many	.	CASSYGVSIDLNEKLFF	TGTGCCAGCAGTTACGGAGTGTCGATCGATCTTAATGAAAAACTGTTTTTT
TRBV5-1	TRBJ2-5	many	TRBD2	CASSTLAGGQTQYF	TGCGCCAGCAGCACCTTAGCGGGAGGACAGACCCAGTACTTC
TRBV28	TRBJ2-7	few	.	CASSLWAGTIYEQYF	TGTGCCAGCAGTTTATGGGCAGGGACGATCTACGAGCAGTACTTC
TRBV5-1	TRBJ2-7	many	.	CASSLTDYEQYF	TGCGCCAGCAGCCTAACGGACTACGAGCAGTACTTC
TRBV20-1	TRBJ2-1	many	TRBD2	CSARHPGLAGDEQFF	TGCAGTGCTAGACACCCGGGACTAGCGGGAGATGAGCAGTTCTTC
TRBV9	TRBJ2-1	many	.	CASSVGRLTYNEQFF	TGTGCCAGCAGCGTAGGGAGACTCACCTACAATGAGCAGTTCTTC
TRBV7-2	TRBJ1-5	many	.	CASSPRDGNQPQHF	TGTGCCAGCAGCCCGAGGGACGGCAATCAGCCCCAGCATTTT
TRBV29-1	TRBJ2-3	many	TRBD1	CSTKTGTGSTDTQYF	TGCAGCACAAAGACTGGGACAGGTAGCACAGATACGCAGTATTTT
TRBV5-4	TRBJ2-1	few	.	CASRGGGAERYNEQFF	TGTGCCAGCAGGGGGGGCGGGGCGGAAAGGTACAATGAGCAGTTCTTC
TRBV20-1	TRBJ1-4	many	.	CSASPGSGEKLFF	TGCAGTGCTAGTCCAGGGTCGGGTGAAAAACTGTTTTTT
TRBV20-1	TRBJ1-1	many	.	CSAGSGPGLNTEAFF	TGCAGTGCTGGATCAGGGCCGGGGTTGAACACTGAAGCTTTCTTT
TRBV24-1	TRBJ2-1	many	TRBD2	CATSDPRLAGHNEQFF	TGTGCCACCAGTGACCCTCGACTAGCGGGACACAATGAGCAGTTCTTC
TRBV5-1	TRBJ2-2	many	.	CASSFQGSGNTGELFF	TGCGCCAGCAGCTTTCAGGGGTCAGGGAACACCGGGGAGCTGTTTTTT
TRBV20-1	TRBJ2-2	many	TRBD2	CSAPRLAGGTGELFF	TGCAGTGCCCCCCGGCTAGCGGGAGGCACCGGGGAGCTGTTTTTT